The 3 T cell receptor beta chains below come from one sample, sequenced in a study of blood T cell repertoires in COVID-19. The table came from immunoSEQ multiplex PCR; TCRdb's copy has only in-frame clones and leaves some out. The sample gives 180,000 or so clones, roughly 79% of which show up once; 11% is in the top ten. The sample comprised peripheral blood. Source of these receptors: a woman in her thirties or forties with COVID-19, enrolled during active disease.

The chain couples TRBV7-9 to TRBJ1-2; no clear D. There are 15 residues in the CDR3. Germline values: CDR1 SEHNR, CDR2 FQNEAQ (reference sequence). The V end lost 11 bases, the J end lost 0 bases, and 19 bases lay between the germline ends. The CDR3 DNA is TGTGCCGGAGTATTAGGAGGGCTAACTAACTATGGCTACACCTTC. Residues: CAGVLGGLTNYGYTF.

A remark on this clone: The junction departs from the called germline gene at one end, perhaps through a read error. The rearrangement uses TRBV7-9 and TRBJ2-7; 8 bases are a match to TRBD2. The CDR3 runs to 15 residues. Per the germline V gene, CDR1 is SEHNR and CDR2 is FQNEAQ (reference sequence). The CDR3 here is CASSFSLAAFYGQYF. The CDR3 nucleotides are TGTGCCAGCAGCTTTTCACTAGCGGCATTCTACGGGCAGTACTTC.

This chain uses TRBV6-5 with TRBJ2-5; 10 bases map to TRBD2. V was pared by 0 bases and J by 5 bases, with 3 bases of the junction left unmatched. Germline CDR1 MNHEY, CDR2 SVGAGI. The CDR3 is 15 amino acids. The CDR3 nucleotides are TGTGCCAGCAGTTACTCTCTAGCGGGAGTGGAGACCCAGTACTTC. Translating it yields CASSYSLAGVETQYF.